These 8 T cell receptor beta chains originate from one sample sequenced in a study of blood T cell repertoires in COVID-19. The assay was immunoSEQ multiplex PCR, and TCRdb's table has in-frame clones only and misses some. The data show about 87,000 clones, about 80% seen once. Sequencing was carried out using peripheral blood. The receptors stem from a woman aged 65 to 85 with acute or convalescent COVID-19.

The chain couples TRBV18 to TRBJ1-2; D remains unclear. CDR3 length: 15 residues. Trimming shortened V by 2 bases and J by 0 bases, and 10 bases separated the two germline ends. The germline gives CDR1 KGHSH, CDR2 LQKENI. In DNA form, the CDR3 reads TGTGCCAGCTCACCAGCTTTAGGAGCTAACTATGGCTACACCTTC. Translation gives CASSPALGANYGYTF.

The CDR3 sequence: CSVGGTGEGYTF. In nucleotides, the CDR3 is TGCAGCGTTGGCGGGACAGGGGAGGGCTACACCTTC. J is TRBJ1-2 and V is TRBV29-1, with 10 nucleotides matching TRBD1. Germline V gene lookup returns CDR1 SQVTM and CDR2 ANQGSEA. J gave up 8 bases and V 4 bases, and 4 bases lay outside the gene matches. CDR3 length: 12 residues.

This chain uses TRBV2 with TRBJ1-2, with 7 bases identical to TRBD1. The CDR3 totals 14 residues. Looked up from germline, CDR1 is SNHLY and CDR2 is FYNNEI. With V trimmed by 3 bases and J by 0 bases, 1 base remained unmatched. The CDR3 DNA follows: TGTGCCAGCAGTGATCAGGGGGCTAACTATGGCTACACCTTC. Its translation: CASSDQGANYGYTF.

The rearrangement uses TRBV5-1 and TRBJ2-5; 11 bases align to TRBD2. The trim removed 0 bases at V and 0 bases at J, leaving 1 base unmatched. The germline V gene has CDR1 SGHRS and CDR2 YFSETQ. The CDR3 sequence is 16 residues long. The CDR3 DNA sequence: TGCGCCAGCAGCTTGGTACTAGCGGGGGACCAAGAGACCCAGTACTTC. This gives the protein CASSLVLAGDQETQYF.

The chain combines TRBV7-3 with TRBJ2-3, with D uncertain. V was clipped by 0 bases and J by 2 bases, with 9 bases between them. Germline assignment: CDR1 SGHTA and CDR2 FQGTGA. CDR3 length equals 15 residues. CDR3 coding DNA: TGTGCCAGCAGCTTAACGGCTCTTCCCACAGATACGCAGTATTTT. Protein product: CASSLTALPTDTQYF.

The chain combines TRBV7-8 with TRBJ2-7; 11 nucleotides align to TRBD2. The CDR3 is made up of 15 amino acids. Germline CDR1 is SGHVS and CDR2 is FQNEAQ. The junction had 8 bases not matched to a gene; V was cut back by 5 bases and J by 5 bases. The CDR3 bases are TGTGCCAGCAGCAATGTTCTAGCGGGGGGAAACGAGCAGTACTTC. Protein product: CASSNVLAGGNEQYF.

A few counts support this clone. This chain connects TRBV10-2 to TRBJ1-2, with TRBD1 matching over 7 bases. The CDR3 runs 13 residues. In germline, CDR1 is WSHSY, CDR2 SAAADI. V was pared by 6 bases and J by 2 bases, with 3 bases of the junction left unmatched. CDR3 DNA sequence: TGCGCCAGCAGGTCAGGGGGGAACTATGGCTACACCTTC. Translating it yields CASRSGGNYGYTF.

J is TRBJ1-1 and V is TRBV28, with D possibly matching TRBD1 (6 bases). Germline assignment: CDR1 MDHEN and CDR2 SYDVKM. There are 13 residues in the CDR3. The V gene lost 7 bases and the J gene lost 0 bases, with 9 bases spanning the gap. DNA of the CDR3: TGTGCCAGCATTAGGACAGTGAACACTGAAGCTTTCTTT. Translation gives CASIRTVNTEAFF.